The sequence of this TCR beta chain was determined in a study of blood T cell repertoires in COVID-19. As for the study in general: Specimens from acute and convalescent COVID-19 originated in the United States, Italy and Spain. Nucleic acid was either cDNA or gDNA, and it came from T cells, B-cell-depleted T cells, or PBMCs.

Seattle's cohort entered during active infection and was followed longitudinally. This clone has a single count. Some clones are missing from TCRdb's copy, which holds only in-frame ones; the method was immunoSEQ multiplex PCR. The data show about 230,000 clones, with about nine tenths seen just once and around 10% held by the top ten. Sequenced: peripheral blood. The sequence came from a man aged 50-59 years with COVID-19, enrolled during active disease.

CDR3 DNA: TGTGCCAGCGCCGGGATGGCGTGGACTAGCGGGGGGGCCCAAGAGACCCAGTACTTC. It yields the protein CASAGMAWTSGGAQETQYF. This chain joins TRBV2 and TRBJ2-5; 15 positions agree with TRBD2. CDR1 and CDR2 (germline): SNHLY, FYNNEI. Losses at the gene ends were 8 bases for V and 1 base for J; bases not matched to a gene: 14. The CDR3 loop spans 19 amino acids.